These 13 T cell receptor beta chains share one sample of origin, sequenced in a study of control samples from healthy donors and cancer patients. The protocol was immunoSEQ multiplex PCR, while the TCRdb copy is restricted to in-frame clones and leaves out a portion. The sample yields 90,000 to 140,000 clones, 83% seen once. The sequencing input was blood. Source of these receptors: a woman in her fifties or sixties in good health.

The rearrangement uses TRBV6-5 and TRBJ2-1, with D perhaps assigned TRBD1 or TRBD2 (5 bases each). Trimming took 4 bases from V and 12 from J, leaving 10 bases between them. There are 11 residues in the CDR3. Germline CDR1 is MNHEY and CDR2 is SVGAGI. In DNA form, the CDR3 reads TGTGCCAGCAGTTCGGGACCTTGGCAGTTCTTC. This translates into CASSSGPWQFF.

This chain links TRBV9 with TRBJ1-6; TRBD1 aligns across 7 bases. Trimming at V came to 4 bases and at J to 10 bases, leaving 5 bases not matched to a gene. CDR1 and CDR2 from the germline V gene are SGDLS and YYNGEE. This CDR3 has 13 residues. The CDR3 region has the DNA TGTGCCAGCAGCCCGGACAGGCACTCACCCCTCCACTTT. Translation: CASSPDRHSPLHF.

This clone was counted between two and nine times. V usage is TRBV27 and J usage is TRBJ2-1, with 13 bases aligning to TRBD2. V shed 5 bases and J 3 bases; nucleotides not matched to a gene: 7. This CDR3 has 17 amino acids. The germline V gene has CDR1 MNHEY and CDR2 SMNVEV (reference sequence). The CDR3 DNA sequence: TGTGCCAGCAGTACCCGGACTAGCGGGAGCCTCTACAATGAGCAGTTCTTC. Protein: CASSTRTSGSLYNEQFF.

The rearrangement links TRBV11-2 to TRBJ2-4; D is unclear. CDR1 SGHAT and CDR2 FQNNGV come from the germline V gene. V was shortened by 0 bases and J by 0 bases, with 18 bases between the two germline ends. CDR3 length: 19 amino acids. The CDR3 bases are TGTGCCAGCAGCTTAGATCGGCGAATGGCAACCCTAGCCAAAAACATTCAGTACTTC. Its translation is CASSLDRRMATLAKNIQYF.

The chain joins TRBV14 to TRBJ2-7; D is uncertain. V lost 1 base and J 3 bases, leaving 7 bases between the germline ends. Germline V gene lookup returns CDR1 SGHDN and CDR2 FVKESK. This CDR3 comprises 13 residues. The chain's CDR3 is CASSQGTYYEQYF. The DNA of the CDR3 is TGTGCCAGCAGCCAAGGTACTTACTACGAGCAGTACTTC.

The rearrangement uses TRBV7-2 and TRBJ1-4; D call uncertain. From germline, CDR1 is SGHTA and CDR2 FQGNSA. Between the trimmed V and J ends, which lost 7 bases and 0 bases, there was a span of 6 bases. The CDR3 is 13 amino acids. Written as DNA, the CDR3 is TGTGCCAGCACGGTTGCAACTAATGAAAAACTGTTTTTT. This encodes CASTVATNEKLFF. Variable domain in full (rest from reference TRBV7-2 and TRBJ1-4): GAGVSQSPSNKVTEKGKDVELRCDPISGHTALYWYRQSLGQGLEFLIYFQGNSAPDKSGLPSDRFSAERTGGSVSTLTIQRTQQEDSAVYLCASTVATNEKLFFGSGTQLSVL.

This clone was detected once. The chain uses TRBV27 and TRBJ2-5; D is perhaps TRBD2 (6 bases). Trimming removed 5 bases from V and 5 bases from J, with 18 bases in between. Germline V gene lookup returns CDR1 MNHEY and CDR2 SMNVEV (reference sequence). This CDR3 region has 15 residues. CDR3 nucleotides: TGTGCCAGCAGTACGGGACTCCCAGGTGGGGAGACCCAGTACTTC. Protein product: CASSTGLPGGETQYF.

The rearrangement links TRBV6-1 to TRBJ1-4, with 10 nucleotides matching TRBD1. The germline CDR1 and CDR2 sequences are MNHNS and SASEGT. This CDR3 is built from 16 residues. The V gene end was trimmed by 4 bases and the J gene end by 5 bases; junction bases not matched to a gene: 7. The CDR3 spells CASSGELGQGNEKLFF. The CDR3 DNA sequence: TGTGCCAGCAGTGGAGAGTTGGGACAGGGGAATGAAAAACTGTTTTTT.

The CDR3 here is CASTLAPYQETQYF. For the CDR3, the DNA is TGTGCCAGCACACTAGCTCCATACCAAGAGACCCAGTACTTC. This chain joins TRBV11-2 and TRBJ2-5; possibly TRBD2 for D (6 bases). Per germline, CDR1 SGHAT and CDR2 FQNNGV. The V gene lost 7 bases and the J gene lost 0 bases, with 12 bases spanning the gap. The CDR3 is 14 amino acids.

The rearrangement links TRBV5-4 to TRBJ2-7; the D gene could be TRBD1 or TRBD2 (6 bases each). This CDR3 is built from 15 residues. Germline CDR1 SGHNT, CDR2 YYREEE (reference sequence). V was trimmed by 0 bases and J by 3 bases, leaving 13 bases between them. CDR3 sequence (DNA): TGTGCCAGCAGCTTGGAGGGGGGCAGATTCTACGAGCAGTACTTC. Protein sequence: CASSLEGGRFYEQYF.

The rearrangement links TRBV11-2 to TRBJ2-5, with 11 positions matching TRBD2. The V segment lost 1 base and the J segment 4 bases; nucleotides outside the gene matches: 2. The germline gives CDR1 SGHAT, CDR2 FQNNGV. CDR3 length equals 15 residues. The CDR3 DNA reads TGTGCCAGCAGCTTAGTCGGGACTAGCGGAGAGACCCAGTACTTC. Residues: CASSLVGTSGETQYF.

CDR3 sequence: CASSRSSGGDEQFF. The DNA of the CDR3 is TGTGCCAGCAGCCGGTCCAGCGGGGGAGATGAGCAGTTCTTC. The chain carries TRBV3-1 (or the pseudogene TRBV3-2) and TRBJ2-1; TRBD2 matches 8 bases. Per the germline V gene, CDR1 is LGHDT and CDR2 is YNNKEL (reference sequence). CDR3 size: 14 residues. V lost 4 bases, J lost 8 bases, and 7 bases stayed unmatched.

The chain joins TRBV18 to TRBJ2-5, with unresolved D. V lost 3 bases, J lost 2 bases, and 10 bases lay in between. Germline assignment: CDR1 KGHSH and CDR2 LQKENI. The CDR3 is made up of 14 amino acids. DNA of the CDR3: TGTGCCAGCTCACCCGCTAGACATCAAGAGACCCAGTACTTC. Protein product: CASSPARHQETQYF.